Below, 13 T cell receptor beta chains from the same sample are listed, as sequenced in a study of blood T cell repertoires in COVID-19. Repertoires were generated with immunoSEQ multiplex PCR, while TCRdb's copy carries only in-frame clones and drops some. The profile shows fewer than 150,000 clones, 60% to 85% of them singletons. Input material: peripheral blood. These receptors were obtained from a man in his 70s with acute or convalescent COVID-19.

The V gene is TRBV2, the J gene TRBJ2-1; 7 bases are a match to TRBD1. J was trimmed by 5 bases and V by 9 bases; bases with no gene match: 7. This CDR3 is 13 amino acids long. The germline V gene encodes CDR1 SNHLY and CDR2 FYNNEI. The CDR3 spells CASNRDRDNEQFF. In DNA form, the CDR3 reads TGTGCCAGTAACCGGGACAGAGACAATGAGCAGTTCTTC.

This chain links TRBV2 with TRBJ1-3, with D possibly being TRBD1 (6 bases). Germline V lookup: CDR1 SNHLY, CDR2 FYNNEI. The V gene lost 6 bases and the J gene lost 5 bases, with 20 bases spanning the gap. The CDR3 spans 16 residues. The CDR3 nucleotides are TGTGCCAGCAGGGCCTTTGGGACAAAGGGTCGAAACACCATATATTTT. It is translated as CASRAFGTKGRNTIYF.

The chain combines TRBV6-6 with TRBJ2-7; maybe TRBD1 (6 bases). Germline V lookup: CDR1 MNHNY, CDR2 SVGAGI (reference sequence). V lost 3 bases and J 2 bases, leaving 11 bases between the germline ends. CDR3 length equals 14 residues. As DNA, the CDR3 is TGTGCCAGCAGTTATATAGGGACACCCTACGAGCAGTACTTC. This translates into CASSYIGTPYEQYF.

This rearrangement joins TRBV9 to TRBJ2-1, with D hard to call. V was clipped by 5 bases and J by 7 bases, with 10 bases between them. The CDR3 has 12 amino acids. The V gene's germline CDR1 is SGDLS and CDR2 YYNGEE. The CDR3 DNA follows: TGTGCCAGCAGTGATGAGGAAAATGAGCAGTTCTTC. It codes for CASSDEENEQFF.

The chain combines TRBV5-1 with TRBJ2-5, with D tentatively TRBD2 (6 bases). Deletions cut 0 bases from V and 5 bases from J, with 11 bases between. The CDR3 is 14 amino acids. Germline CDR1 SGHRS, CDR2 YFSETQ. For the CDR3, the DNA is TGCGCCAGCAGCTTGGAACTAGCTTCGGAGACCCAGTACTTC. Amino acid sequence: CASSLELASETQYF.

The rearrangement links TRBV24-1 to TRBJ2-3; 8 bases fit TRBD1. Trimming took 6 bases from V and 3 from J; bases not matched to a gene: 7. Germline V gene data show CDR1 as KGHDR and CDR2 as SFDVKD. The CDR3 has 15 residues. CDR3 protein: CATSFGQGWTDTQYF. As DNA, the CDR3 is TGTGCCACCAGTTTCGGACAGGGATGGACAGATACGCAGTATTTT.

The rearrangement links TRBV5-6 to TRBJ2-7; D possibly corresponds to TRBD1 (6 bases). CDR1 and CDR2 (germline): SGHDT, YYEEEE. CDR3 size: 13 residues. V lost 5 bases and J 0 bases, leaving 9 bases between the germline ends. The CDR3, as DNA: TGTGCCAGCAGAAGACAGGCCTCCTACGAGCAGTACTTC. This encodes CASRRQASYEQYF.

This clone came up a few times. The V and J genes are TRBV6-5 and TRBJ1-1; D unresolved. The CDR3 consists of 13 residues. The ends were cut back, 2 bases at V and 1 base at J, with 5 bases in the middle. The germline CDR1 and CDR2 sequences are MNHEY and SVGAGI. In DNA, the CDR3 is TGTGCCAGCAGTTACCGGGGGAACACTGAAGCTTTCTTT. Protein: CASSYRGNTEAFF.

The V and J genes are TRBV6-2 or TRBV6-3 and TRBJ2-7; 7 nucleotides match TRBD2. The CDR3 has 14 residues. Germline-derived CDR1 and CDR2 are MNHEY and SVGEGT. The V gene end was trimmed by 2 bases and the J gene end by 0 bases; junction bases not matched to a gene: 1. The CDR3 loop reads CASSYGGDSYEQYF. The DNA for the CDR3 is TGTGCCAGCAGTTACGGGGGGGACTCCTACGAGCAGTACTTC.

A single count supports this clone. The J gene is TRBJ2-3, the V gene TRBV7-2, with 7 bases fitting TRBD2. Germline lookup yields CDR1 SGHTA and CDR2 FQGNSA. This CDR3 contains 15 residues. J was trimmed by 4 bases and V by 4 bases; bases with no gene match: 8. Here the CDR3 reads CASSSRLAPADTQYF. The CDR3 DNA reads TGTGCCAGCAGCTCCAGACTAGCCCCTGCAGATACGCAGTATTTT.

This CDR3 reads CASSSGTGGAEGYTF. In DNA form, the CDR3 reads TGTGCCAGCAGCTCAGGGACAGGGGGCGCGGAAGGCTACACCTTC. The V and J genes are TRBV7-2 and TRBJ1-2; TRBD1 matches at 12 bases. Germline-derived CDR1 and CDR2 are SGHTA and FQGNSA. Trimming removed 4 bases from V and 8 bases from J; junction bases left unmatched: 8. This CDR3 has 15 amino acids. Together with reference TRBV7-2 and TRBJ1-2, the CDR3 gives the full variable domain: GAGVSQSPSNKVTEKGKDVELRCDPISGHTALYWYRQSLGQGLEFLIYFQGNSAPDKSGLPSDRFSAERTGGSVSTLTIQRTQQEDSAVYLCASSSGTGGAEGYTFGSGTRLTVV.

The chain links TRBV9 to TRBJ2-5; tentative D call: TRBD2 (6 bases). The germline V gene encodes CDR1 SGDLS and CDR2 YYNGEE. Trimming removed 0 bases from V and 0 bases from J, with 12 bases in between. The CDR3 loop spans 16 amino acids. The CDR3 reads CASSVEGGDYQETQYF. In DNA form, the CDR3 reads TGTGCCAGCAGCGTAGAAGGCGGGGACTACCAAGAGACCCAGTACTTC. Full variable domain (remainder filled in from reference TRBV9 and TRBJ2-5): DSGVTQTPKHLITATGQRVTLRCSPRSGDLSVYWYQQSLDQGLQFLIQYYNGEERAKGNILERFSAQQFPDLHSELNLSSLELGDSALYFCASSVEGGDYQETQYFGPGTRLLVL.

The rearrangement links TRBV4-3 to TRBJ2-1, with D perhaps TRBD2 (5 bases). CDR3 length: 13 amino acids. The V and J ends lost 0 bases and 6 bases respectively, with 6 bases between them. The V gene's germline CDR1 is LGHNA and CDR2 YSLEER. This CDR3 reads CASSQERGNEQFF. The CDR3 region has the DNA TGCGCCAGCAGCCAAGAACGGGGCAATGAGCAGTTCTTC.